A selection of T cell receptor beta chains follows, all from one sample in a study of T-cell reconstitution after alpha-beta-depleted transplantation in children. Each CDR3 protein gets one entry after TCRdb re-called the PCR reads with MiXCR. Seen here are hundreds of thousands of distinct CDR3 sequences, 7.5% to 9.5% observed once, and the top ten hold about a third. The sample consisted of PBMCs, mostly from graft donor cells, taken 360 days after TCRalphabeta/CD19-depleted stem cell transplant. The receptors here all came from a male patient aged 2 to 9 who had a stem cell transplant for acute myeloid leukemia, so the T cells may come from the graft donor. Each CDR3 is given with its conserved first and last residue. The D gene is left open where the match is weak. A row's size may be missing; if present it is once, few, many or a size class.

.	TRBV6-1	TRBD2	TRBJ2-3	CASRVGSGRATDTQYF	TGTGCCAGCAGGGTGGGTAGCGGGAGGGCCACAGATACGCAGTATTTT
.	TRBV7-8	TRBD2	TRBJ2-1	CASSLWAGGRYNEQFF	TGTGCCAGCAGCTTATGGGCGGGGGGGCGGTACAATGAGCAGTTCTTC
many	TRBV7-2	.	TRBJ2-1	CASSLARWEWNEQFF	TGTGCCAGCAGCTTAGCGCGGTGGGAGTGGAATGAGCAGTTCTTC
many	TRBV12-3/TRBV12-4	TRBD1	TRBJ2-3	CASSTGTGSTDTQYF	TGTGCCAGCAGTACCGGGACAGGGAGCACAGATACGCAGTATTTT
.	TRBV30	.	TRBJ1-1	CALTRGGTEAFF	TGTGCCTTGACCCGAGGCGGAACTGAAGCTTTCTTT
.	TRBV7-2	.	TRBJ1-6	CASSPRAYLYNSPLHF	TGTGCCAGCAGCCCTCGGGCCTACCTCTATAATTCACCCCTCCACTTT
many	TRBV5-1	TRBD1	TRBJ1-1	CASSSTGLTEAFF	TGCGCCAGCAGCTCGACAGGGCTAACTGAAGCTTTCTTT
few	TRBV18	.	TRBJ1-4	CASSPRGRVTNEKLFF	TGTGCCAGCTCACCACGGGGACGAGTAACTAATGAAAAACTGTTTTTT
few	TRBV3-1	.	TRBJ2-1	CASSQEVGRTYNEQFF	TGTGCCAGCAGCCAAGAGGTTGGGCGAACCTACAATGAGCAGTTCTTC
few	TRBV12-3/TRBV12-4	.	TRBJ1-4	CASSRRLNEKLFF	TGTGCCAGCAGTCGTCGGCTGAATGAAAAACTGTTTTTT
.	TRBV5-5	TRBD2	TRBJ2-7	CASSLALAVSYEQYF	TGTGCCAGCAGCTTGGCCCTAGCGGTCTCCTACGAGCAGTACTTC
.	TRBV9	TRBD1	TRBJ2-5	CASSVTGVETQYF	TGTGCCAGCAGCGTTACAGGGGTCGAGACCCAGTACTTC
few	TRBV12-3/TRBV12-4	TRBD2	TRBJ2-1	CASSARTSLFYNEQFF	TGTGCCAGCAGCGCTAGGACTAGCCTTTTCTACAATGAGCAGTTCTTC
.	TRBV7-3	.	TRBJ2-2	CASSNGQTNTGELFF	TGTGCCAGCAGCAACGGACAGACGAACACCGGGGAGCTGTTTTTT
many	TRBV12-3/TRBV12-4	.	TRBJ2-2	CASSPRIFGELFF	TGTGCCAGCAGCCCTCGGATCTTCGGGGAGCTGTTTTTT
many	TRBV29-1	.	TRBJ2-7	CSVERSGEQYF	TGCAGCGTTGAAAGGTCAGGCGAGCAGTACTTC
many	TRBV12-3/TRBV12-4	TRBD2	TRBJ2-1	CASRQLAGDYNEQFF	TGTGCCAGCAGGCAACTAGCGGGGGATTACAATGAGCAGTTCTTC
.	TRBV2	.	TRBJ1-5	CASSEGSYSNQPQHF	TGTGCCAGCAGTGAGGGATCTTATAGCAATCAGCCCCAGCATTTT
many	TRBV20-1	.	TRBJ2-1	CSATHPRGRGNEQFF	TGCAGTGCTACCCATCCCAGGGGCAGGGGCAATGAGCAGTTCTTC
.	TRBV12-3/TRBV12-4	TRBD1	TRBJ1-1	CASSLSGTGRTEAFF	TGTGCCAGCAGTTTATCAGGGACAGGGCGGACTGAAGCTTTCTTT